This T cell receptor (beta chain) was identified in a study of blood T cell repertoires in COVID-19. Study background: Sites across the United States, Italy and Spain contributed samples from acute and convalescent COVID-19.

The CDR3 has 15 amino acids. Trimming shortened V by 2 bases and J by 2 bases, and 12 bases separated the two germline ends. CDR1 and CDR2 (germline): LGHNA, YNFKEQ. The sample holds one count of this clone. Assay used: immunoSEQ multiplex PCR; TCRdb lists only in-frame clones, some missing. The sample contains about 480,000 clones, roughly nine tenths of which appear only once. This sequence was found in a man between 18 and 29 years old with COVID-19, enrolled during active disease. Sequenced input: peripheral blood. The chain carries TRBV4-2 and TRBJ2-5; possibly TRBD2 for D (6 bases). DNA for the CDR3: TGTGCCAGCAGCCAAAGACCGGGAGCACAAGAGACCCAGTACTTC. Protein product: CASSQRPGAQETQYF.